One T cell receptor (beta chain) is described in this entry. TCRdb's copy holds only in-frame clones and misses some; the assay was immunoSEQ multiplex PCR. This sample yields about 60,000 clones, of which about 96% are seen a single time; approximately 1.1% belongs to the top ten. The sample belongs to a study of control samples from healthy donors and cancer patients. The CDR3 runs 15 residues. Germline CDR1 and CDR2: SNHLY and FYNNEI. V gave up 2 bases and J gave up 6 bases, with 16 bases separating them. The receptor was isolated from a woman aged 18-29 years in good health. The sequenced material came from blood. V gene TRBV2 combines with J gene TRBJ1-2; no reliable D call. The CDR3 nucleotides are TGTGCCAGCAGTGAACCGGACCGAGTAAGAAATGGCTACACCTTC. The encoded protein is CASSEPDRVRNGYTF.